This T cell receptor beta chain was obtained from a study of PD-1 blockade in classical Hodgkin lymphoma. About the research overall: Every 2 weeks, patients got 3 mg/kg intravenous nivolumab. Study-wide results and caveats: Whatever underlies the repertoire differences (possibly disease activity or prior therapy) remains undefined. Before treatment, TCR diversity in newly diagnosed patients was reportedly lower than in healthy donors. Prior to therapy, complete responders displayed diversity much like that of newly diagnosed patients.

Method: immunoSEQ multiplex PCR; TCRdb's copy keeps in-frame clones and lacks some. This table holds 30,000 to 45,000 clones, 70% to 90% found once. This clone has a single count. Its antigen is not known. This CDR3 comprises 15 residues. Germline trimming cut 7 bases from V and 5 bases from J; bases unmatched to any gene: 12. CDR1 MDHEN and CDR2 SYDVKM come from the germline V gene. Exposure to brentuximab vedotin varied, and each patient had relapsed following autologous stem cell transplantation. This material consisted of peripheral blood mononuclear cells (PBMCs), taken before the second cycle of nivolumab. This sequence was found in a human donor with classical Hodgkin lymphoma. The V call is TRBV28, the J call TRBJ2-5; 8 bases align to TRBD1. The CDR3 nucleotides read TGTGCCAGCACCCCAATCAGGGGGCGCTGGGAGACCCAGTACTTC. It specifies CASTPIRGRWETQYF.